This TCR beta chain was identified in a study of monozygotic twins with inflammatory bowel disease. Germline V gene sequence: CDR1 ENHRY, CDR2 SYGVKD. The CDR3 has 15 residues. No DNA is given; TCRdb re-called the 5' RACE reads and lists each CDR3 protein once. The sample totals 400,000 to 500,000 distinct CDR3 sequences; its top ten clones hold 2% to 3%. A remark on this clonotype: Antigen specificity is unknown.

Study-level findings and limits: No difference was seen in repertoire similarity between concordant and discordant twins, possibly from limited power. For IBD, no single strong associated signal or clonotype was supported.

This TCR was sampled from a human donor with ulcerative colitis or Crohn's disease, or a healthy co-twin of an affected twin (not recorded which). This chain connects TRBV10-3 to TRBJ2-5; TCRdb designates TRBD1, a call that cannot be tested without DNA. Material: blood. This chain's CDR3 is CAISDWDGTQETQYF.